This T cell receptor beta chain was recorded in a study of blood T cell repertoires in COVID-19. V lost 3 bases and J lost 7, with 14 bases in between. Germline lookup yields CDR1 SGDLS and CDR2 YYNGEE. This CDR3 contains 14 residues. Methods used by the authors: Reference gene primer amplification gave nucleated cell count estimates. Assay used: immunoSEQ multiplex PCR; TCRdb lists only in-frame clones, some missing. The DNA was the basis for D and trimming; V, J and clone size are from that table. The sample has approximately 40,000 clones; about 85% are singletons. This chain connects TRBV9 to TRBJ1-3; the D gene is possibly TRBD1 (5 bases). The TCR was taken from a man aged 55 to 70 with COVID-19, enrolled during active disease. Material for sequencing was peripheral blood. The CDR3 DNA is TGTGCCAGCAGCGAGGGGCCCCAAGGCAACACCATATATTTT. Its protein product is CASSEGPQGNTIYF.